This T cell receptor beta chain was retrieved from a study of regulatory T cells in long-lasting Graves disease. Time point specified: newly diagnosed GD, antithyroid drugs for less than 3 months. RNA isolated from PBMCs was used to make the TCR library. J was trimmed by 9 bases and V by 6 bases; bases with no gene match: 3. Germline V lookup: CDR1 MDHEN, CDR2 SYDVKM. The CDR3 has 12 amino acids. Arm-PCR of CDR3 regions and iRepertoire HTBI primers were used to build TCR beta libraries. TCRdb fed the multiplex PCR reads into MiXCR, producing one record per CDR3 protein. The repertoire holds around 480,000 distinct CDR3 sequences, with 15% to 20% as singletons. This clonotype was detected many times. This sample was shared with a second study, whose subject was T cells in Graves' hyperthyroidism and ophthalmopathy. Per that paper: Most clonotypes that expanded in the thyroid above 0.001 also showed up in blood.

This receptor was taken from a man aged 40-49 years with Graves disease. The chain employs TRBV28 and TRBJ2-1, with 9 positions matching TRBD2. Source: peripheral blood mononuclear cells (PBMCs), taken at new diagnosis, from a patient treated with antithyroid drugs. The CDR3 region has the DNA TGTGCCAGCAGCTTGACTAGCGGTGAGCAGTTCTTC. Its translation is CASSLTSGEQFF.